The sequence of this T cell receptor (beta chain) was determined in a study of blood T cell repertoires in COVID-19. Study-level background: COVID-19 samples from acute and convalescent phases originated in the United States, Italy and Spain. Sources were T cells, B-cell-depleted T cells, or PBMCs; the material itself was cDNA or gDNA.

Germline V gives CDR1 WNHNN, CDR2 SYGVQD (reference sequence). The CDR3 is made up of 15 amino acids. V dropped 5 bases and J dropped 7; count of bases not matched to a gene: 10. One Seattle source followed patients from active infection through their disease course. As handled by the study authors: Reference gene primer amplification in the assay estimated nucleated cell counts. Profiled with immunoSEQ multiplex PCR; TCRdb holds only in-frame clones, not every one. V, J and clone size derive from that table, while D and trimming were established from the DNA sequence. This table has about 290,000 clones, roughly 86% appearing once.

This chain links TRBV10-1 with TRBJ2-3, with TRBD2 identical over 9 bases. The sample taken for sequencing was peripheral blood. This receptor was taken from a woman aged 30 to 39 with COVID-19, enrolled during active disease. The CDR3 DNA is TGCGCCAGCAGTCCGCGGCGGGGGGGCCGATATACGCAGTATTTT. Encoded protein: CASSPRRGGRYTQYF.